This is a list of T cell receptor beta chains from one sample in a study of T cells in Graves' hyperthyroidism and ophthalmopathy. TCRdb used MiXCR to reprocess the multiplex PCR reads, holding one entry per CDR3 protein. The sample has 690,000 or so distinct CDR3 sequences; about 17% are singletons. Sequenced sample: blood. Every receptor here comes from a woman in her forties or fifties with Graves' hyperthyroidism that later progressed to Graves' ophthalmopathy. Both conserved end residues are part of each CDR3. Fields, in order: J gene, clone size, V gene, D gene, CDR3 DNA, CDR3 protein. D genes are given only for firm matches. Rows may omit the clone size; those that give it use once, few, many or a size class.

>TRBJ1-5|many|TRBV24-1|.
TGTGCCACCAGTGAGGGCCTCGGGGATCAGCCCCAGCATTTT
CATSEGLGDQPQHF
>TRBJ2-7|.|TRBV19|TRBD2
TGTGCCAGTGCGACTAGCGGGGGGATCTACGAGCAGTACTTC
CASATSGGIYEQYF
>TRBJ1-5|.|TRBV20-1|.
TGCAGTGCTCCACCGGGCATCAGCAATCAGCCCCAGCATTTT
CSAPPGISNQPQHF
>TRBJ1-2|.|TRBV7-9|.
TGTGCCAGCAGCTTAGATCAGAATTCGTGGGGCTACACCTTC
CASSLDQNSWGYTF
>TRBJ2-1|few|TRBV30|.
TGTGCCTGGGCGGGAGACAGGGCGTCCTACAATGAGCAGTTCTTC
CAWAGDRASYNEQFF
>TRBJ2-2|many|TRBV6-1|TRBD1
TGTGCCAGCAGGGACAGGGGGAACACCGGGGAGCTGTTTTTT
CASRDRGNTGELFF
>TRBJ2-1|.|TRBV13|TRBD2
TGTGCCAGCAGCTTAGCGACTAGCGGCGATAACAATGAGCAGTTCTTC
CASSLATSGDNNEQFF
>TRBJ1-4|once|TRBV6-2/TRBV6-3|.
TGTGCCAGCAGGTTTCAGGGTAATGAAAAACTGTTTTTT
CASRFQGNEKLFF
>TRBJ1-6|.|TRBV27|TRBD1
TGTGCCACCAGGGACAGTTTTTCCTATAATTCACCCCTCCACTTT
CATRDSFSYNSPLHF
>TRBJ2-1|many|TRBV2|.
TGTGCCAGCAGTGTTCTCGGGGTCCGTCACAATGAGCAGTTCTTC
CASSVLGVRHNEQFF
>TRBJ2-7|.|TRBV5-6|TRBD2
TGTGCCAGCAGCTTCGCGGGGGAGCGCGAGCAGTACTTC
CASSFAGEREQYF
>TRBJ2-7|many|TRBV12-3/TRBV12-4|TRBD1
TGTGCCAGCAGTCAAGACAGGGTTTCCTACGAGCAGTACTTC
CASSQDRVSYEQYF
>TRBJ2-5|few|TRBV5-1|TRBD1
TGCGCCAGCAGCCCAGACAGGGGAAGTGGAGAGACCCAGTACTTC
CASSPDRGSGETQYF
>TRBJ1-6|few|TRBV6-1|TRBD1
TGTGCCTGCCGGGACAGGGTCTCTTCACCCCTCCACTTT
CACRDRVSSPLHF
>TRBJ1-2|.|TRBV5-1|.
TGTGCCAGCAGCTTCGGGGCAGGGGTTAACTATGGCTACACCTTC
CASSFGAGVNYGYTF
>TRBJ2-7|few|TRBV6-1|TRBD1
TGTGCCAGCAGTGACCTAGGACAGGCCTTCTACGAGCAGTACTTC
CASSDLGQAFYEQYF
>TRBJ2-1|.|TRBV2|.
TGTGCCAGAGAAGTTACTAGAAACTCCTACAATGAGCAGTTCTTC
CAREVTRNSYNEQFF
>TRBJ1-3|many|TRBV5-6|.
TGTGCCAGCAGCTGGGCCTTACTTGGAAACACCATATATTTT
CASSWALLGNTIYF
>TRBJ2-3|.|TRBV27|TRBD2
TGTGCCAGCAGCCGGGGCGCGGGGGGCGCCGGGGCAGATACGCAGTATTTT
CASSRGAGGAGADTQYF
>TRBJ1-1|many|TRBV5-1|.
TGCGCCAGCAGCGTTGACAGGATGAACACTGAAGCTTTCTTT
CASSVDRMNTEAFF
>TRBJ2-7|many|TRBV6-2/TRBV6-3|TRBD2
TGTGCCAGCAGTTACAGCGGGGCCTCTACCTACGAGCAGTACTTC
CASSYSGASTYEQYF
>TRBJ2-3|few|TRBV9|TRBD1
TGTGCCAGCAGCTCGGGACAGAACACAGATACGCAGTATTTT
CASSSGQNTDTQYF
>TRBJ1-2|.|TRBV19|.
TGTGCCAGTAGTATAAGGGGCCAGGTCTTGGATGGCTACACCTTC
CASSIRGQVLDGYTF
>TRBJ2-7|many|TRBV5-1|.
TGCGCCAGCAGCTTGCCGGGTAACGCCGAGCAGTACTTC
CASSLPGNAEQYF
>TRBJ2-6|.|TRBV27|TRBD1
TGTGCCAGCAGTTTCTCGACAGGGGCCGGGGCCAACGTCCTGACTTTC
CASSFSTGAGANVLTF
>TRBJ2-5|.|TRBV10-3|TRBD1
TGTGCCATCAGGCCCCGGACAGGGGGCCAAGAGACCCAGTACTTC
CAIRPRTGGQETQYF
>TRBJ1-5|.|TRBV19|.
TGTGCCAGTAGTAGCGACAGGAGGGGGTATAGCAATCAGCCCCAGCATTTT
CASSSDRRGYSNQPQHF
>TRBJ2-5|.|TRBV19|.
TGTGCCAGTAGTATGTGGACACTCCAAGAGACCCAGTACTTC
CASSMWTLQETQYF
>TRBJ2-3|.|TRBV27|.
TGTGCCTGCAAAGTCGGCCCTAGAAGCACAGATACGCAGTATTTT
CACKVGPRSTDTQYF
>TRBJ1-2|.|TRBV24-1|TRBD1
TGTGCCACCAGTGAACCGGACAGGGGCTATGGCTACACCTTC
CATSEPDRGYGYTF
>TRBJ2-6|.|TRBV5-4|.
TGTGCCAGCAGCGGCCGGGAACGGCTGGCTGGGGCCAACGTCCTGACTTTC
CASSGRERLAGANVLTF
>TRBJ2-2|many|TRBV12-3/TRBV12-4|TRBD1
TGTGCCAGCAGTTGGGACAGGGTGAACACCGGGGAGCTGTTTTTT
CASSWDRVNTGELFF
>TRBJ1-6|.|TRBV12-3/TRBV12-4|.
TGTGCCAGCAGTTTGGAACAGACTAATTCACCCCTCCACTTT
CASSLEQTNSPLHF
>TRBJ2-7|.|TRBV27|.
TGTGCCAGCAGTGACCGGGGAGGGGGCTACGAGCAGTACTTC
CASSDRGGGYEQYF
>TRBJ1-1|.|TRBV29-1|.
TGCAGCGTTGACGGGGGCATCGCTGAAGCTTTCTTT
CSVDGGIAEAFF
>TRBJ2-7|many|TRBV3-1|.
TGTGCCAGCAGCCCGGGGACCTACGAGCAGTACTTC
CASSPGTYEQYF
>TRBJ1-5|many|TRBV6-1|.
TGTGCCAGCGACAAGGTGGTTGGTCAGCCCCAGCATTTT
CASDKVVGQPQHF
>TRBJ2-7|many|TRBV20-1|.
TGCAGTGCTAGCGGTGGAAGCTCCTACGAGCAGTACTTC
CSASGGSSYEQYF
>TRBJ2-7|many|TRBV20-1|.
TGCAGTGCTAGAGATCTGGCTATCTCCTACGAGCAGTACTTC
CSARDLAISYEQYF
>TRBJ1-2|few|TRBV19|TRBD1
TGTGCCAGTAGTATTCGGGACAGCTATGGCTACACCTTC
CASSIRDSYGYTF
>TRBJ2-1|many|TRBV20-1|.
TGCAGTGCTAGAGAAACGGGGGGCCGATACAATGAGCAGTTCTTC
CSARETGGRYNEQFF
>TRBJ2-1|many|TRBV20-1|TRBD2
TGCAGTGCTAGGGGGGGGTACAATGAGCAGTTCTTC
CSARGGYNEQFF
>TRBJ2-7|once|TRBV7-9|TRBD1
TGTGCCAGCAGAAAAAACGTCGGGACAGGGCTCTACGAGCAGTACTTC
CASRKNVGTGLYEQYF
>TRBJ2-1|many|TRBV12-3/TRBV12-4|TRBD2
TGTGCCAGCAGTTCCACCGGGGGGGTTACCTACAATGAGCAGTTCTTC
CASSSTGGVTYNEQFF
>TRBJ1-2|.|TRBV19|.
TGTGCCAGTAGTATCGCGACGATGGGCTACACCTTC
CASSIATMGYTF
>TRBJ1-2|.|TRBV28|.
TGTGCCAGCAAGTTGGGGGCCAGGAGCAACTATGGCTACACCTTC
CASKLGARSNYGYTF
>TRBJ1-5|.|TRBV7-9|.
TGTGCCGCTGGAACGAATCAGCCCCAGCATTTT
CAAGTNQPQHF
>TRBJ1-5|few|TRBV6-1|.
TGTGCCAGCAGTTATGGTTACAATCAGCCCCAGCATTTT
CASSYGYNQPQHF
>TRBJ2-2|.|TRBV9|TRBD2
TGTGCCAGCAGCCCATGGGACTGCGGGAGCACCGGGGAGCTGTTTTTT
CASSPWDCGSTGELFF
>TRBJ2-1|few|TRBV30|TRBD2
TGTGCCTGGACCCACCTAGCGGGGTCCTACAATGAGCAGTTCTTC
CAWTHLAGSYNEQFF
>TRBJ2-5|few|TRBV5-8|TRBD2
TGTGCCAGCAGCACCTCTCGCGGGGGAGGGGAGACCCAGTACTTC
CASSTSRGGGETQYF
>TRBJ1-4|few|TRBV14|.
TGTGCCAGCAGCCAAGGGCGAGGGCCCGGTGAAAAACTGTTTTTT
CASSQGRGPGEKLFF